The 13 T cell receptor beta chains below all came from one sample that was sequenced in a study of shared clonotypes between healthy human individuals. Selected positively for CCR7 and CD45RO-negative, naive CD8 cells excluded terminally differentiated effector memory CD45RA+ cells. The repertoire was sequenced with immunoSEQ multiplex PCR; TCRdb's copy has only in-frame clones and lacks some. The sample holds around 1.9 million clones; roughly 93% are singletons and the top ten take 1.5% to 2%. Specimen: naive CD8+ T cells from PBMCs. All receptors come from a young man in good health. Some clones in this sample may be carry-over from other donors' samples.

This rearrangement joins TRBV6-5 to TRBJ1-1, with D possibly TRBD1 on 5 matching bases. From germline, CDR1 is MNHEY and CDR2 SVGAGI. V lost 0 bases and J lost 0, with 11 bases in between. There are 16 residues in the CDR3. CDR3 region: CASSYSIGRVNTEAFF. Written as DNA, the CDR3 is TGTGCCAGCAGTTACTCGATCGGCAGGGTGAACACTGAAGCTTTCTTT.

V and J are TRBV5-4 and TRBJ2-3, with TRBD1 matching over 12 bases. CDR1 is SGHNT, CDR2 YYREEE, per germline (reference sequence). The V and J ends lost 6 bases and 4 bases, in that order; junction bases with no gene match: 3. The CDR3 spans 14 residues. CDR3 amino acids: CASTGTGGPDTQYF. The CDR3 DNA is TGTGCCAGCACCGGGACAGGGGGCCCAGATACGCAGTATTTT.

V and J are TRBV4-2 and TRBJ2-1; maybe TRBD2 (6 bases). The CDR3 totals 16 residues. The germline V gene has CDR1 LGHNA and CDR2 YNFKEQ. V was shortened by 0 bases and J by 6 bases, with 15 bases between the two germline ends. The CDR3 reads CASSQDFGSLFNEQFF. DNA for the CDR3: TGTGCCAGCAGCCAAGATTTCGGGAGTCTCTTCAATGAGCAGTTCTTC.

The V call is TRBV6-5, the J call TRBJ1-2; possible D gene TRBD1, 5 bases. Looked up from germline, CDR1 is MNHEY and CDR2 is SVGAGI. This CDR3 has 15 residues. Trimming left V 7 bases short and J 2 bases short, with 17 bases between. CDR3 loop: CASNPTPRGNYGYTF. CDR3 sequence (DNA): TGTGCCAGCAATCCCACCCCCCGGGGGAACTATGGCTACACCTTC.

V and J are TRBV27 and TRBJ2-7; 8 bases agree with TRBD1. This CDR3 is built from 17 residues. V lost 0 bases, J lost 6 bases, and 13 bases stayed unmatched. Per the germline V gene, CDR1 is MNHEY and CDR2 is SMNVEV (reference sequence). As DNA, the CDR3 is TGTGCCAGCAGTTTATCCCTCGGACAGGGTGGAGCTTCCGAGCAGTACTTC. Amino acid sequence: CASSLSLGQGGASEQYF.

The DNA of the CDR3 is TGTGCCAGCAGCGTAGCCCTTGGGACCCAAGAGACCCAGTACTTC. This translates into CASSVALGTQETQYF. The rearrangement links TRBV9 to TRBJ2-5; D tentatively fits TRBD1 or TRBD2 (5 bases each). The CDR3 covers 15 residues. Germline V gives CDR1 SGDLS, CDR2 YYNGEE. The V gene lost 0 bases and the J gene lost 1 base, with 10 bases spanning the gap.

The genes are TRBV7-2 and TRBJ1-2, with 7 bases that match TRBD1. Germline CDR1 reads SGHTA; CDR2 reads FQGNSA. CDR3 length: 14 amino acids. The J segment lost 4 bases and the V segment lost 9 bases, leaving 11 bases of the junction unmatched. The DNA for the CDR3 is TGTGCCAGGGGCACAGGGGTTCCGAGCTATGGCTACACCTTC. Its protein product is CARGTGVPSYGYTF.

The V and J genes are TRBV2 and TRBJ2-5; tentatively, D is TRBD2 (5 bases). CDR3 length: 14 residues. Germline CDR1 is SNHLY and CDR2 is FYNNEI. V lost 7 bases, J lost 7 bases, and 19 bases lay in between. Written as DNA, the CDR3 is TGTGCCAGCACCATCCCCTCCCCCCGGGGGACCCAGTACTTC. Translated: CASTIPSPRGTQYF.

Comment on this clone: Other nucleotide sequences from this sample produce the same CDR3. V and J are TRBV7-9 and TRBJ1-1, with D possibly being TRBD1 (6 bases). The CDR3 contains 13 residues. With 8 bases removed from V and 2 bases from J, the gap between germline ends came to 12 bases. CDR1 and CDR2 from the germline V gene are SEHNR and FQNEAQ (reference sequence). The DNA of the CDR3 is TGTGCCAGCTTAGGGGGGGGAAACACTGAAGCTTTCTTT. Amino acids: CASLGGGNTEAFF.

The chain combines TRBV7-9 with TRBJ2-7, with D possibly matching TRBD2 (7 bases). There are 14 residues in the CDR3. Germline V CDR1 and CDR2: SEHNR, FQNEAQ (reference sequence). Trimming cost V 4 bases and J 5 bases, with 15 bases left between them. CDR3 sequence (DNA): TGTGCCAGCAGCTCGAAGGGGGGGAGCGACGAGCAGTACTTC. This sequence encodes CASSSKGGSDEQYF.

The chain employs TRBV25-1 and TRBJ2-1; 11 positions match TRBD2. The germline V gene has CDR1 MGHDK and CDR2 SYGVNS. The length of the CDR3 is 15 residues. V shed 4 bases and J 5 bases; nucleotides not matched to a gene: 4. The CDR3 sequence is CASSGTSGLNNEQFF. In DNA form, the CDR3 reads TGTGCCAGCAGTGGGACTAGCGGGTTGAACAATGAGCAGTTCTTC.

The genes are TRBV5-4 and TRBJ2-2, with no clear D. Trimming took off 2 bases at V and 6 bases at J, with 8 bases between the two ends. Per germline, CDR1 SGHNT and CDR2 YYREEE (reference sequence). The CDR3 is made up of 13 amino acids. CDR3 DNA sequence: TGTGCCAGCAGCTTATACGGATCCGGGGAGCTGTTTTTT. This encodes CASSLYGSGELFF.

A single count supports this clone. The chain uses TRBV6-5 and TRBJ1-4; 7 bases align to TRBD1. Trimming took 2 bases from V and 5 from J; bases not matched to a gene: 5. Per the germline V gene, CDR1 is MNHEY and CDR2 is SVGAGI. This CDR3 has 15 residues. The CDR3 DNA reads as TGTGCCAGCAGTTACCAGGGGGGGTTCAATGAAAAACTGTTTTTT. Translation gives CASSYQGGFNEKLFF.